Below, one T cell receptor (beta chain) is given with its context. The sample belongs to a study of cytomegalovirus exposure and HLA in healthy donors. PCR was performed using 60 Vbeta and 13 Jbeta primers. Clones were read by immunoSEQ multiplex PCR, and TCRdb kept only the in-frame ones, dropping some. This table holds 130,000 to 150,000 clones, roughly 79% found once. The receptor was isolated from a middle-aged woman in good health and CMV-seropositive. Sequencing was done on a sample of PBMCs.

CDR3 region: CASEPPDRNYGYTF. The CDR3 nucleotides are TGTGCCAGTGAACCCCCGGACAGAAACTATGGCTACACCTTC. The rearrangement uses TRBV19 and TRBJ1-2; tentative D call: TRBD1 (6 bases). The CDR3 runs to 14 residues. CDR1 LNHDA and CDR2 SQIVND come from the germline V gene (reference sequence). The V and J ends lost 8 bases and 2 bases respectively, with 15 bases between them.